This TCR beta chain was profiled in a study of blood T cell repertoires in COVID-19. The overall study: Some COVID-19 samples were acute and others convalescent; all came from the United States, Italy and Spain.

The table came from immunoSEQ multiplex PCR; TCRdb's copy has only in-frame clones and leaves some out. The repertoire holds about 250,000 clones, with around 90% as singletons. Per germline, CDR1 SGDLS and CDR2 YYNGEE. The CDR3 covers 18 residues. The V end was cut by 0 bases, the J end by 1 base, with 19 bases between. Sequencing used peripheral blood. This TCR came from a woman aged 55 to 70 with COVID-19, enrolled during active disease. The chain carries TRBV9 and TRBJ1-2; D is ambiguous. Here the CDR3 reads CASSVEARRTEINYGYTF. As DNA, the CDR3 is TGTGCCAGCAGCGTAGAGGCGAGGAGAACGGAAATTAACTATGGCTACACCTTC.